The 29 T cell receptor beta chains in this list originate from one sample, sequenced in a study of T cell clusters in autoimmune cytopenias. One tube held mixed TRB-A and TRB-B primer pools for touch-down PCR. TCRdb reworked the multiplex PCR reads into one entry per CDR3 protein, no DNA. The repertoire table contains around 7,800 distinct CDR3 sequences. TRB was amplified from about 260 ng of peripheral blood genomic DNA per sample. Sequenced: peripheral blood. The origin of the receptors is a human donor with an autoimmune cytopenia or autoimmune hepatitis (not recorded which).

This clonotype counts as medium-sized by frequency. The CDR3 sequence is CASSALAGGGETQYF. This chain connects TRBV6-1 to TRBJ2-5; no DNA is available, so the TRBD2 call from TCRdb remains unchecked. The CDR3 is made up of 15 amino acids. CDR1 and CDR2 from the germline V gene are MNHNS and SASEGT.

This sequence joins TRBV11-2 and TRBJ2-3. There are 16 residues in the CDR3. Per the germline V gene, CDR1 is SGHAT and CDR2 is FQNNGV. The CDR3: CASSPMTYLITDTQYF.

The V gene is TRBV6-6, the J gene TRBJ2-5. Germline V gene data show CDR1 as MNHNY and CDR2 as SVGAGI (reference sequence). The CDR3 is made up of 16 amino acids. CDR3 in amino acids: CASSLTDTKGRETQYF.

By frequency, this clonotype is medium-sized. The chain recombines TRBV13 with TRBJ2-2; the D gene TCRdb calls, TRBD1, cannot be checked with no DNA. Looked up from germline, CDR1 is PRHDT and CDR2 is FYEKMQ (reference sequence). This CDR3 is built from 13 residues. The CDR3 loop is CASSPQGIGELFF.

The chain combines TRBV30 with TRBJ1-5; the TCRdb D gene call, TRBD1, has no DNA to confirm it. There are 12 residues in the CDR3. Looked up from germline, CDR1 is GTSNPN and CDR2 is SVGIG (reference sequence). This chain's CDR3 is CAWSVLGGSQHF.

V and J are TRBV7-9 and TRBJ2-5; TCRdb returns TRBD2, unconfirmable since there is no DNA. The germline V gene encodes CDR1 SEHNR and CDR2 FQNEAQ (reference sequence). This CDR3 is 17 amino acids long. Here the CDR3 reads CASSLEEGPGSQETQYF. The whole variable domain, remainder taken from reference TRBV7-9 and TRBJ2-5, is DTGVSQNPRHKITKRGQNVTFRCDPISEHNRLYWYRQTLGQGPEFLTYFQNEAQLEKSRLLSDRFSAERPKGSFSTLEIQRTEQGDSAMYLCASSLEEGPGSQETQYFGPGTRLLVL.

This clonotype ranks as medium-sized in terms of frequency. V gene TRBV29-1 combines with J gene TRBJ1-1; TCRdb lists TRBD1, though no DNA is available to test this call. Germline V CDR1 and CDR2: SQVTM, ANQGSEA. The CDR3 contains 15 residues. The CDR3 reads CSVVGTAGMNTEAFF.

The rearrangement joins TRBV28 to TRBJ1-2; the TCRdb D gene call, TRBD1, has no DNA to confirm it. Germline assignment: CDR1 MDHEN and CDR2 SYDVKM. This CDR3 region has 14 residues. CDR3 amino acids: CASSLQGDNYGYTF.

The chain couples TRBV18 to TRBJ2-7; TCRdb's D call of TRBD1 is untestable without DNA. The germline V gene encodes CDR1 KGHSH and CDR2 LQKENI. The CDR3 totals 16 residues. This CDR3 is CASSANPGQGSYEQYF. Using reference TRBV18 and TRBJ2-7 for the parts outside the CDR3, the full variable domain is NAGVMQNPRHLVRRRGQEARLRCSPMKGHSHVYWYRQLPEEGLKFMVYLQKENIIDESGMPKERFSAEFPKEGPSILRIQQVVRGDSAAYFCASSANPGQGSYEQYFGPGTRLTVT.

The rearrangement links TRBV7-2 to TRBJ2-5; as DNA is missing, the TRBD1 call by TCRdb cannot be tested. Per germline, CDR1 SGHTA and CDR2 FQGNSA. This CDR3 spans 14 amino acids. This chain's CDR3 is CASSSIGRGNGQYF.

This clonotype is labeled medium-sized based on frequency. The chain's CDR3 is CASSPPSRGRDEKLFF. The chain combines TRBV18 with TRBJ1-4; the TCRdb call, TRBD1, lacks DNA for checking. The length of the CDR3 is 16 residues. CDR1 and CDR2 (germline): KGHSH, LQKENI.

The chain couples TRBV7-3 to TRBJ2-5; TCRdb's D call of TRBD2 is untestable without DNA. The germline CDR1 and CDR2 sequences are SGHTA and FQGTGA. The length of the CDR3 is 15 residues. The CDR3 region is CASRSSGSLEETQYF.

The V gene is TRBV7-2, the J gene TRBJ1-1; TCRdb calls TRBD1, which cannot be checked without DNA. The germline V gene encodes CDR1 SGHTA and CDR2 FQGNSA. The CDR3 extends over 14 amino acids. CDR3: CASTRSGVLTEAFF.

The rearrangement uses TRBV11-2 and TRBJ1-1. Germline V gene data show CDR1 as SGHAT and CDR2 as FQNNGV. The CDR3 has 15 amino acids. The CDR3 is CASSLGGRMNTEAFF.

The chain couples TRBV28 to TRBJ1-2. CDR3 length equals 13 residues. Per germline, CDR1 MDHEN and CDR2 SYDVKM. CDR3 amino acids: CASRTTGRDGYTF.

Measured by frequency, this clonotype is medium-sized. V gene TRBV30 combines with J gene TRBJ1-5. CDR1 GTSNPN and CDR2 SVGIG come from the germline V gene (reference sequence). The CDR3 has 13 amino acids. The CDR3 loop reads CAWSTDSNQPQHF.

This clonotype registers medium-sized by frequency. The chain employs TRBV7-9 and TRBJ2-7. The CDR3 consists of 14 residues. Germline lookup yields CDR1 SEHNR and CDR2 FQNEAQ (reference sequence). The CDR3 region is CASSLGLEVYEQYF.

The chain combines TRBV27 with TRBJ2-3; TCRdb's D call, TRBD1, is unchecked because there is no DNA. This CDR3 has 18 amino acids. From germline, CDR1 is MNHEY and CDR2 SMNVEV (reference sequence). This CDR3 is CASSSKPGAAGWTDTQYF.

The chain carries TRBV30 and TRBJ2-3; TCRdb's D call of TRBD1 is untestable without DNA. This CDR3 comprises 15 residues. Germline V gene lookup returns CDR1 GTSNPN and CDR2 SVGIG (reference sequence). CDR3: CAWMGEAGGTDTQYF.

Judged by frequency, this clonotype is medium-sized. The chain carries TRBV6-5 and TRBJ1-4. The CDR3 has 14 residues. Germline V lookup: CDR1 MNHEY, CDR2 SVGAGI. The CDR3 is CASSYSGFSEKLFF.

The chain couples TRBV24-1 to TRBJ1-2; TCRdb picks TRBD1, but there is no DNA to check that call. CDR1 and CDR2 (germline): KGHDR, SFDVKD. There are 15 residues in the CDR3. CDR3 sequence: CATSDPGQGKDGYTF.

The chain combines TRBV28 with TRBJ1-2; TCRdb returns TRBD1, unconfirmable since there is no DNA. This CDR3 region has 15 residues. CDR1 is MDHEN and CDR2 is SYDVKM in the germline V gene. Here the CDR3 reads CASSLFRGEGYGYTF.

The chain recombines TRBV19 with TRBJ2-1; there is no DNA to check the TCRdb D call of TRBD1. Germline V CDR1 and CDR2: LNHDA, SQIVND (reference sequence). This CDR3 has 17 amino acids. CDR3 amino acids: CASSGLQVVPSYNEQFF.

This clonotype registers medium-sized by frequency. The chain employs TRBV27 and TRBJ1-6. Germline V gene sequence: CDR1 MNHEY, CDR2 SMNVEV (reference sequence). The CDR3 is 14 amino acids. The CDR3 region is CASSLWRGDSPLHF.

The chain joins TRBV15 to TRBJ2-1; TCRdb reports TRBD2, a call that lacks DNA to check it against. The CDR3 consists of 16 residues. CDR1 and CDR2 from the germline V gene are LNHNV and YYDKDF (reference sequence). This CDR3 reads CATSRRIASGSVEQFF.

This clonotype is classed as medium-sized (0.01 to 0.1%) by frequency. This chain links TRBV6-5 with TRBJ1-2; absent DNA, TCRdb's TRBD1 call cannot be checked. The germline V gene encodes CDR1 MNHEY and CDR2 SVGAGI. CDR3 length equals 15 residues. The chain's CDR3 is CASSYFTGDVGGYTF.

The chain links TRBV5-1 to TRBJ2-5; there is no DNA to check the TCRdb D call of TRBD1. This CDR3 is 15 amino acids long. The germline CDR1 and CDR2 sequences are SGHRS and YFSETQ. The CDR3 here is CASSKGNGAEETQYF. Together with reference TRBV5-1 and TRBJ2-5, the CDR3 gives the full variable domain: KAGVTQTPRYLIKTRGQQVTLSCSPISGHRSVSWYQQTPGQGLQFLFEYFSETQRNKGNFPGRFSGRQFSNSRSEMNVSTLELGDSALYLCASSKGNGAEETQYFGPGTRLLVL.

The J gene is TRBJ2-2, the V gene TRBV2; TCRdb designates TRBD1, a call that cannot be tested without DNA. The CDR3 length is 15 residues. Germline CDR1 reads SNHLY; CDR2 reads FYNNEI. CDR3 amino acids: CASSWDRGNTGELFF.

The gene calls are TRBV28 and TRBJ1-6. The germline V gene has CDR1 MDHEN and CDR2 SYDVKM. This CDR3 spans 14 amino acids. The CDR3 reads CASSWSSYNSPLHF.